A single sample is the source of the 9 T cell receptor beta chains below, sequenced in a study of blood T cell repertoires in COVID-19 (dated by TCRdb to the early 2020s). The library relied on the immunoSEQ multiplex PCR assay. Imported from immuneACCESS, the table was reduced by TCRdb to in-frame sequences with V and J called. These copies leave out some clones; in studies compared against another copy, an unresolved V gene accounts for under half, and the cause of the remainder is not known. The table for this sample lists nearly 200,000 clones; about 86% of them were counted only once. Around 7.5% of the sample is in the top ten clones. Sequenced sample: PBMCs or T cells enriched from blood (not recorded which). All receptors derive from a man aged 35-49 years who had recovered from COVID-19.

This clone was detected a few times. This chain joins TRBV2 and TRBJ1-5; 10 positions match TRBD1. Trimming at V came to 3 bases and at J to 6 bases, leaving 2 bases not matched to a gene. The length of the CDR3 is 14 residues. Per germline, CDR1 SNHLY and CDR2 FYNNEI. CDR3 DNA: TGTGCCAGCAGTGAGACAGGGGGCGGTCAGCCCCAGCATTTT. Translating it yields CASSETGGGQPQHF.

The genes are TRBV19 and TRBJ1-5, with D uncertain. Germline V gene sequence: CDR1 LNHDA, CDR2 SQIVND (reference sequence). The CDR3 is 12 residues long. The V end was cut by 4 bases, the J end by 7 bases, with 8 bases between. CDR3 amino acids: CASSTPQQPQHF. DNA of the CDR3: TGTGCCAGTAGTACCCCGCAGCAGCCCCAGCATTTT.

The chain links TRBV2 to TRBJ1-2; 7 bases match TRBD1. V was pared by 5 bases and J by 5 bases, with 5 bases of the junction left unmatched. Germline CDR1 reads SNHLY; CDR2 reads FYNNEI. The CDR3 is made up of 13 amino acids. The CDR3 spells CASSTGQSYGYTF. As DNA, the CDR3 is TGTGCCAGCAGTACGGGACAGTCTTATGGCTACACCTTC.

The chain carries TRBV11-2 and TRBJ2-5, with D uncertain. Germline lookup yields CDR1 SGHAT and CDR2 FQNNGV. There are 16 residues in the CDR3. Trimming took 2 bases from V and 0 from J, leaving 13 bases between them. This CDR3 reads CASSLSFLAYQETQYF. Written as DNA, the CDR3 is TGTGCCAGCAGCTTATCCTTCCTGGCCTACCAAGAGACCCAGTACTTC.

The V gene is TRBV11-2, the J gene TRBJ1-5; 7 nucleotides line up with TRBD1. The germline CDR1 and CDR2 sequences are SGHAT and FQNNGV. This CDR3 region has 14 residues. Trimming removed 5 bases from V and 3 bases from J; junction bases left unmatched: 4. The CDR3 DNA reads as TGTGCCAGCAGCCCGGGACAGTTCAATCAGCCCCAGCATTTT. This translates into CASSPGQFNQPQHF.

The CDR3 coding sequence is TGTGCCAGCAGTTTATCGACGGGGTCTGGGGCCAACGTCCTGACTTTC. Translating gives CASSLSTGSGANVLTF. V usage is TRBV27 and J usage is TRBJ2-6; D perhaps matches TRBD2 (5 bases). Trimming left V 0 bases short and J 1 base short, with 7 bases between. There are 16 residues in the CDR3. Per the germline V gene, CDR1 is MNHEY and CDR2 is SMNVEV (reference sequence).

The J gene is TRBJ1-2, the V gene TRBV7-9, with D possibly matching TRBD1 (6 bases). Germline V gene data show CDR1 as SEHNR and CDR2 as FQNEAQ (reference sequence). Trimming stripped 5 bases from V and 0 bases from J, with 16 bases between. The length of the CDR3 is 16 residues. The CDR3 reads CASSPNRDISNYGYTF. Written as DNA, the CDR3 is TGTGCCAGCAGCCCGAACCGGGACATATCTAACTATGGCTACACCTTC.

For the CDR3, the DNA is TGTGCCTGGAAACAGGGATGGACTGAAGCTTTCTTT. The encoded protein is CAWKQGWTEAFF. The rearrangement uses TRBV30 and TRBJ1-1; weak D call: TRBD1 (6 bases). The CDR3 has 12 residues. V dropped 4 bases and J dropped 5 bases, with 11 bases sitting between them. CDR1 is GTSNPN and CDR2 is SVGIG in the germline V gene (reference sequence).

This rearrangement joins TRBV27 to TRBJ1-2; tentatively, D is TRBD1 (5 bases). Germline CDR1 reads MNHEY; CDR2 reads SMNVEV (reference sequence). V was clipped by 4 bases and J by 0 bases, with 21 bases between them. This CDR3 spans 18 amino acids. The CDR3 is CASSSVRGKREANYGYTF. In DNA, the CDR3 is TGTGCCAGCAGTTCAGTAAGGGGCAAGCGAGAGGCTAACTATGGCTACACCTTC.